These T cell receptor beta chains were read from a single sample in a study of response to subunit inactivated influenza vaccine. One entry per CDR3 protein results from TCRdb running MiXCR on the RT-PCR reads. In the table there are about 520,000 distinct CDR3 sequences, about 25% of which are singletons. The specimen comprised CD4+ T cells sorted from PBMCs, sampled 5 days after vaccination. The receptors stem from a middle-aged man who received an inactivated influenza vaccine. The CDR3 runs from the conserved cysteine through the conserved F or W. The order of the fields is V gene, clone size, D gene, J gene, CDR3 DNA, CDR3 protein. The D gene is left open where the match is weak. For some rows the clone size is stated as once, few or many, or as a class when expanded; others skip it.

TRBV20-1	few	TRBD2	TRBJ2-5	TGCAGTGCTGGAGGTAGCGGGAGGGGAGAGACCCAGTACTTC	CSAGGSGRGETQYF
TRBV24-1	few	TRBD1	TRBJ1-5	TGTGCCACCTCCCAGGGGGCGAACCAGCCCCAGCATTTT	CATSQGANQPQHF
TRBV5-1	.	TRBD2	TRBJ2-3	TGCGCCAGCAGTTACGGAGCGGGGGGAAGCACAGATACGCAGTATTTT	CASSYGAGGSTDTQYF
TRBV11-2	.	.	TRBJ2-2	TGTGCCAGCAGCCCCCTCCCGGGACTCGAGAAAGGCGGGGAGCTGTTTTTT	CASSPLPGLEKGGELFF
TRBV20-1	.	.	TRBJ1-1	TGCAGTGCTAGACCGCCTACAGGGCCTGGCACTGAAGCTTTCTTT	CSARPPTGPGTEAFF
TRBV10-1	.	TRBD1	TRBJ2-4	TGCGCCAGCAGTGCCCAGGGGGCGATAAACATTCAGTACTTC	CASSAQGAINIQYF
TRBV9	few	.	TRBJ1-4	TGTGCCAGCAGCCGCAGGGAGGATGAAAAACTGTTTTTT	CASSRREDEKLFF
TRBV19	few	TRBD2	TRBJ2-2	TGTGCCAGTAGTTCGCGACTCGGGGGGGGACCCAACACCGGGGAGCTGTTTTTT	CASSSRLGGGPNTGELFF
TRBV2	.	.	TRBJ2-5	TGTGCCAGCAGGGGTCAACAAGAGACCCAGTACTTC	CASRGQQETQYF
TRBV5-5	few	.	TRBJ1-2	TGTGCCAGCAGCCCATCGACAGACCTTTATGGCTACACCTTC	CASSPSTDLYGYTF
TRBV7-2	many	.	TRBJ2-7	TGTGCCAGCAGCTTATTCGACGAGCAGTACTTC	CASSLFDEQYF
TRBV12-3/TRBV12-4	.	TRBD2	TRBJ2-1	TGTGCCAGCAGTGTACTAGCGAGCGAGCAGTTCTTC	CASSVLASEQFF
TRBV20-1	few	.	TRBJ2-3	TGCAGTGCTCAGAGGGTAGTTGGAAGCACAGATACGCAGTATTTT	CSAQRVVGSTDTQYF
TRBV6-5	.	TRBD1	TRBJ1-2	TGTGCCAGCAGTTACTCGAAGGTCAGGGGGCGCTTCAACTATGGCTACACCTTC	CASSYSKVRGRFNYGYTF
TRBV7-2	.	TRBD2	TRBJ2-1	TGTGCCAGCAGCTTAGCTCCCGGACTAGCGGGGGACCAAGCCAATGAGCAGTTCTTC	CASSLAPGLAGDQANEQFF
TRBV29-1	few	TRBD1	TRBJ1-4	TGCAGCGCCGGGGGGACAGGGAATGAAAAACTGTTTTTT	CSAGGTGNEKLFF
TRBV29-1	few	.	TRBJ2-4	TGCAGCGTAGCCCCCCTAGCGACCAAAAACATTCAGTACTTC	CSVAPLATKNIQYF
TRBV28	.	.	TRBJ2-4	TGTGCCAGCAGTTTTCCAGGAGCGAATATTCAGTACTTC	CASSFPGANIQYF
TRBV7-8	.	.	TRBJ2-7	TGTGCCAGCAGCGCGGACCGGGACTGGCTCTACGAGCAGTACTTC	CASSADRDWLYEQYF
TRBV7-2	.	.	TRBJ2-3	TGTGCCAGCAGCTTAGGTTTCGGTAGCACAGATACGCAGTATTTT	CASSLGFGSTDTQYF
TRBV28	.	TRBD1	TRBJ1-1	TGTGCCAGCAGTTTTCCAGGGGGTGGCACTGAAGCTTTCTTT	CASSFPGGGTEAFF
TRBV28	.	TRBD1	TRBJ2-4	TGTGCCAGCAGTTTACCCGGACAGGGCGTCATTGCCAAAAACATTCAGTACTTC	CASSLPGQGVIAKNIQYF
TRBV5-1	.	TRBD2	TRBJ2-5	TGCGCCAGCAGCTATAGCGGGGGAAAGGAGACCCAGTACTTC	CASSYSGGKETQYF
TRBV20-1	few	.	TRBJ1-6	TGCAGTGCTAGCCTCGGACAGTATAATTCACCCCTCCACTTT	CSASLGQYNSPLHF
TRBV6-1	.	.	TRBJ2-5	TGTGCCAGCAGTGAGGAACGGGTAACCGAGACCCAGTACTTC	CASSEERVTETQYF
TRBV5-4	.	TRBD1	TRBJ2-5	TGTGCCAGCAGCTTGGATTCCGGGCCAGGGGGGACCCAGTACTTC	CASSLDSGPGGTQYF
TRBV28	few	.	TRBJ2-7	TGTGCCAGCAGTTTTCCTCCCGCCCCAACTGAGCAGTACTTC	CASSFPPAPTEQYF
TRBV3-1	few	TRBD1	TRBJ1-6	TGTGCCAGCAGCCAAGTACAGGGGAGTTCACCCCTCCACTTT	CASSQVQGSSPLHF
TRBV2	few	TRBD1	TRBJ2-7	TGTGCCAGCAGGAAGGACAGGGGGATCTACGAGCAGTACTTC	CASRKDRGIYEQYF
TRBV28	.	.	TRBJ1-5	TGTGCCAGCAGTTTCGATCAGGGGAACTACAATCAGCCCCAGCATTTT	CASSFDQGNYNQPQHF
TRBV15	few	.	TRBJ2-1	TGTGCCACCAGCAGAGATGTAACATTAGAGCAGTTCTTC	CATSRDVTLEQFF
TRBV5-5	.	.	TRBJ1-1	TGTGCCAGCAGCTCCACCGGGTTGAACACTGAAGCTTTCTTT	CASSSTGLNTEAFF
TRBV7-9	few	TRBD1	TRBJ2-5	TGTGCCAGCAGCTCGCGACAGGGTTTATTCCAAGAGACCCAGTACTTC	CASSSRQGLFQETQYF